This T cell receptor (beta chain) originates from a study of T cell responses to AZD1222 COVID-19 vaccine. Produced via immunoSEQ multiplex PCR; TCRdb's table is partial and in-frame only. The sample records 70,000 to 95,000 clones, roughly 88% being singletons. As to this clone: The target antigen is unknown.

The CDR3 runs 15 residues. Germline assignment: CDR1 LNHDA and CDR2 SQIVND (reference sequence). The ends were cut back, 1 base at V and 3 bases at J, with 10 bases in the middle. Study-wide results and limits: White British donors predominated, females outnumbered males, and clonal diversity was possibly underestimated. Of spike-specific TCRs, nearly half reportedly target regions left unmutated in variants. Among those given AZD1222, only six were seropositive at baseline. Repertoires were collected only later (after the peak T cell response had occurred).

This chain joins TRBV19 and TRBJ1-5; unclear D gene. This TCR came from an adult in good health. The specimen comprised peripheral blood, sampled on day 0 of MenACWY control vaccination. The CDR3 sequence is CASSIGLPDNQPQHF. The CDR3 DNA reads TGTGCCAGTAGTATAGGGTTGCCGGACAATCAGCCCCAGCATTTT.